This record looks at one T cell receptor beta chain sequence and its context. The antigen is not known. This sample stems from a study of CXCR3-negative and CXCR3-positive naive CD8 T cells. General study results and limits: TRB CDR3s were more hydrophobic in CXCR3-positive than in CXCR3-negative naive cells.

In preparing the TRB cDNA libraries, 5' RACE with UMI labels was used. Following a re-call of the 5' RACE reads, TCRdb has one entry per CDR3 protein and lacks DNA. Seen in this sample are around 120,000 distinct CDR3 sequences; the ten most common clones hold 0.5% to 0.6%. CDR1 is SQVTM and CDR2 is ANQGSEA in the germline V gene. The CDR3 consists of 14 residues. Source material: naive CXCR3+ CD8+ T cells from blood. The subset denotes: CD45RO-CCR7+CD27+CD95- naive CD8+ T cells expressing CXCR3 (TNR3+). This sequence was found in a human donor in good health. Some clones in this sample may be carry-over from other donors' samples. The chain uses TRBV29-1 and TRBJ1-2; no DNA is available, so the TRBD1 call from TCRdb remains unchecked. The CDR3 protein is CSVEEQGRPYGYTF.